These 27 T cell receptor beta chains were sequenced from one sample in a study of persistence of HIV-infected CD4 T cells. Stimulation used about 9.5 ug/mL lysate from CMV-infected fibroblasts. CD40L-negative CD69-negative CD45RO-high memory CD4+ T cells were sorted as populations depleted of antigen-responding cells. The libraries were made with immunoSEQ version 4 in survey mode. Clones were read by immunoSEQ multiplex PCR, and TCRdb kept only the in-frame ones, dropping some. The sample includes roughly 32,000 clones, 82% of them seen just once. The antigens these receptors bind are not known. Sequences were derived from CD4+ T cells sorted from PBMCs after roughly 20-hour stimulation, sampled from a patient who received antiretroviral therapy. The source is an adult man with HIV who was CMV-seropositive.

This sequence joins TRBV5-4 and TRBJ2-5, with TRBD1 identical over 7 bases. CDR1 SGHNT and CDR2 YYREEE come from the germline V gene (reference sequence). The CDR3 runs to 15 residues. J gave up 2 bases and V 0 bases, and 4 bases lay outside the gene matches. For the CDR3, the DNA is TGTGCCAGCAGCTTGGTAGGACAGGAGCAAGAGACCCAGTACTTC. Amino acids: CASSLVGQEQETQYF.

CDR3 residues: CAWSVSLGGWETQYF. In DNA, the CDR3 is TGTGCCTGGAGTGTATCCCTTGGAGGGTGGGAGACCCAGTACTTC. The chain joins TRBV30 to TRBJ2-5; TRBD2 might be the D (6 bases). The germline V gene has CDR1 GTSNPN and CDR2 SVGIG (reference sequence). The CDR3 totals 15 residues. V lost 0 bases and J lost 5, with 16 bases in between. Variable domain in full (rest from reference TRBV30 and TRBJ2-5): SQTIHQWPATLVQPVGSPLSLECTVEGTSNPNLYWYRQAAGRGLQLLFYSVGIGQISSEVPQNLSASRPQDRQFILSSKKLLLSDSGFYLCAWSVSLGGWETQYFGPGTRLLVL.

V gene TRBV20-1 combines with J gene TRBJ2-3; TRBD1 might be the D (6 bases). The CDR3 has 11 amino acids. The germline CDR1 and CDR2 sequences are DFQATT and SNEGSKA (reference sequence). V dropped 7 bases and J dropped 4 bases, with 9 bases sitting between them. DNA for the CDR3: TGCAGTGGTAAGGGGGCAGATACGCAGTATTTT. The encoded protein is CSGKGADTQYF.

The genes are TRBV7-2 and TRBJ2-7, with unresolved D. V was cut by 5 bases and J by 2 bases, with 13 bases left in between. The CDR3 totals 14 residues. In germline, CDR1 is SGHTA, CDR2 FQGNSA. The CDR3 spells CASSPGRYPYEQYF. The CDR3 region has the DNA TGTGCCAGCAGCCCTGGACGTTACCCCTACGAGCAGTACTTC.

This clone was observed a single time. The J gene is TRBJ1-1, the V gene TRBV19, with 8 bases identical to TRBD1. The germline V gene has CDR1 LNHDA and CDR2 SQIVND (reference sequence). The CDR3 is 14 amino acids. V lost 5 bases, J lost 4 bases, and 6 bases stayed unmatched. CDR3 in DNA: TGTGCCAGTAGTCTGGACAGGGTGGCCACTGAAGCTTTCTTT. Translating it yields CASSLDRVATEAFF. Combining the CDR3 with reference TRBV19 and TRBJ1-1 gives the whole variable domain DGGITQSPKYLFRKEGQNVTLSCEQNLNHDAMYWYRQDPGQGLRLIYYSQIVNDFQKGDIAEGYSVSREKKESFPLTVTSAQKNPTAFYLCASSLDRVATEAFFGQGTRLTVV.

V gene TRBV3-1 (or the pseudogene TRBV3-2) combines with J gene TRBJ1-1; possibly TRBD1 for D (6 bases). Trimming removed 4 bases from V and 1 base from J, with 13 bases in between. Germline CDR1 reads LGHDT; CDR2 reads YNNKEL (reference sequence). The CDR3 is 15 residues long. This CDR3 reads CASSPRQVQNTEAFF. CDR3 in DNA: TGTGCCAGCAGCCCACGACAGGTACAGAACACTGAAGCTTTCTTT.

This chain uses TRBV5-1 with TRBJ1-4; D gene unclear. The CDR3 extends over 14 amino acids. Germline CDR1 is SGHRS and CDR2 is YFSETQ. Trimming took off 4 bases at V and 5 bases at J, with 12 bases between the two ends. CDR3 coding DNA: TGCGCCAGCAGCACGGGGTCGAGCAATGAAAAACTGTTTTTT. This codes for CASSTGSSNEKLFF.

The CDR3 loop is CASSFPGGGEAFF. The CDR3 nucleotides are TGTGCCAGCAGCTTCCCCGGGGGGGGTGAAGCTTTCTTT. V gene TRBV7-8 combines with J gene TRBJ1-1, with D possibly matching TRBD1 (5 bases). The germline V gene encodes CDR1 SGHVS and CDR2 FQNEAQ. The CDR3 totals 13 residues. The V end lost 3 bases, the J end lost 7 bases, and 12 bases lay between the germline ends.

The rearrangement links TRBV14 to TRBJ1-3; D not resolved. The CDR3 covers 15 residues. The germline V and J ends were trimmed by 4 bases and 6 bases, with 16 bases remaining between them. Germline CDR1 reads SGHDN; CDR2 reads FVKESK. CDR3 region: CASSLGRTRTNTIYF. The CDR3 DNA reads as TGTGCCAGCAGCCTGGGAAGGACTAGAACAAACACCATATATTTT.

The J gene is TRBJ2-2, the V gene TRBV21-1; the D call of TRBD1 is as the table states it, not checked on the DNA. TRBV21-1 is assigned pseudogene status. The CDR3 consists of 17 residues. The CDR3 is CASSSGGRDRYTGELFF. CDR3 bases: TGTGCCAGCAGCAGTGGGGGCCGCGACAGGTACACCGGGGAGCTGTTTTTT.

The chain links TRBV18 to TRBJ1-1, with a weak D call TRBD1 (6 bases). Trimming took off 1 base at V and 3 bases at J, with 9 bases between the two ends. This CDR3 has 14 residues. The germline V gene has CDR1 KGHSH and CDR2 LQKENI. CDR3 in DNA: TGTGCCAGCTCACCACGGGGGCTCGACACTGAAGCTTTCTTT. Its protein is CASSPRGLDTEAFF.

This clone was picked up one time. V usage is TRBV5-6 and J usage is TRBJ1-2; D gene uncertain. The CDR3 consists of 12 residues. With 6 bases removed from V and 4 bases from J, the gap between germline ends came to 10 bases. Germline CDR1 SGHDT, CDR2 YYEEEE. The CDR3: CASNSVVYGYTF. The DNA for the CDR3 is TGTGCCAGCAACTCCGTCGTCTATGGCTACACCTTC.

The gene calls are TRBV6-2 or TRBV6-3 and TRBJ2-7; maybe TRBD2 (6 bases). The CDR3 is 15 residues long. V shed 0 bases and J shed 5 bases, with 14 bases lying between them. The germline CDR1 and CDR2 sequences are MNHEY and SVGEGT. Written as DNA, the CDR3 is TGTGCCAGCAGTTACTCGAGCGGGCTAGTACACGAGCAGTACTTC. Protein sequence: CASSYSSGLVHEQYF.

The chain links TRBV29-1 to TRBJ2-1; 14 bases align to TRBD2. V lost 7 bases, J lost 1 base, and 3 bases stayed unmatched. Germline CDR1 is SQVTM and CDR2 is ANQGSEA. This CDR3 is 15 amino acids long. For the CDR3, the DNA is TGCAGCGCCGGACTAGCGGGGGGATCCTACAATGAGCAGTTCTTC. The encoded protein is CSAGLAGGSYNEQFF.

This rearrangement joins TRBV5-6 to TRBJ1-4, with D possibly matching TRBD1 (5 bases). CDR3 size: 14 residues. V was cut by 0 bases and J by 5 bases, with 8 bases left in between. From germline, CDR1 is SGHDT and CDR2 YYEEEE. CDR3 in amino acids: CASSLGRTNEKLFF. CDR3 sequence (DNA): TGTGCCAGCAGCTTGGGACGGACAAATGAAAAACTGTTTTTT.

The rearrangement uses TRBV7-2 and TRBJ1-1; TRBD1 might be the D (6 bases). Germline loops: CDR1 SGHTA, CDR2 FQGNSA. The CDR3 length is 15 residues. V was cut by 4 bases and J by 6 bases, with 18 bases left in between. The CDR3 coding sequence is TGTGCCAGCAGCTCCCGGAGGCCAGGGGTGGCTGAAGCTTTCTTT. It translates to CASSSRRPGVAEAFF.

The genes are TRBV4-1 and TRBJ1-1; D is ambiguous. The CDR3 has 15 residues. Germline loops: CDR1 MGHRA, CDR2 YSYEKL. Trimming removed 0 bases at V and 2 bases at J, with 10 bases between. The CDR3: CASSQEPRLNTEAFF. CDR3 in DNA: TGCGCCAGCAGCCAAGAACCCCGTCTTAACACTGAAGCTTTCTTT.

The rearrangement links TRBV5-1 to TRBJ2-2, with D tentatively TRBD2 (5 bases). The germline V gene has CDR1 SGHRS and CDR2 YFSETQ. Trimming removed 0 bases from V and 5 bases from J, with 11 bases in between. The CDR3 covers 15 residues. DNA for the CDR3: TGCGCCAGCAGCTTGGTCGTAGCGACTACCGGGGAGCTGTTTTTT. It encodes CASSLVVATTGELFF.

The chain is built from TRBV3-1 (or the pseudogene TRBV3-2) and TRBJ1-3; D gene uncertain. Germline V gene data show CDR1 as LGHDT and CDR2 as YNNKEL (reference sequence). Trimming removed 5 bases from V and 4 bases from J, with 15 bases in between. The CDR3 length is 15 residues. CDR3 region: CASSEGLQWGNTIYF. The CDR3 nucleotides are TGTGCCAGCAGCGAAGGTCTACAATGGGGAAACACCATATATTTT.

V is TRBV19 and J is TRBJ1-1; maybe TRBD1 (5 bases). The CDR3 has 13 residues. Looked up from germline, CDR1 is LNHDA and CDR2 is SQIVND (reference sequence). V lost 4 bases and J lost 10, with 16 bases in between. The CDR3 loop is CASSNRRGDGAFF. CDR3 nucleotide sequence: TGTGCCAGTAGTAATCGGCGAGGGGATGGAGCTTTCTTT.

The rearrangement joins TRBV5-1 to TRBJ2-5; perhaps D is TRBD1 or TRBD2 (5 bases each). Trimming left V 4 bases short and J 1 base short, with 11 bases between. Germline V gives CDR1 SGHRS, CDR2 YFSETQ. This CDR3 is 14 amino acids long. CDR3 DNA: TGCGCCAGCAGCCGGGACCGTGGCCAAGAGACCCAGTACTTC. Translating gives CASSRDRGQETQYF.

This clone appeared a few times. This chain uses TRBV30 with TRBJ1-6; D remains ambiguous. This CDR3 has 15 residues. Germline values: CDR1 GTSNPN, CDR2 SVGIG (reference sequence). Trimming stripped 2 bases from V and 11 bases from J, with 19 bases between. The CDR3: CAWSPTGINTTPLHF. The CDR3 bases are TGTGCCTGGAGTCCGACCGGGATCAATACCACACCCCTCCACTTT.

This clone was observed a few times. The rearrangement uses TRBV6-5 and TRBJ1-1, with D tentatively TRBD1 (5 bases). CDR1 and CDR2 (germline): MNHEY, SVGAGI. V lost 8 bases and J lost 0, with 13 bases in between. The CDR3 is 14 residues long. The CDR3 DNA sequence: TGTGCCAGCCAGATTGACAGATTGAACACTGAAGCTTTCTTT. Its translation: CASQIDRLNTEAFF.

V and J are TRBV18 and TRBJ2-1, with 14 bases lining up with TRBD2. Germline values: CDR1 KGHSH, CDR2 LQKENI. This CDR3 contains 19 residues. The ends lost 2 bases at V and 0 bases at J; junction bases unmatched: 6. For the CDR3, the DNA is TGTGCCAGCTCACCAAAAGGACTAGCGGGGGGAAGCTCCTACAATGAGCAGTTCTTC. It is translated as CASSPKGLAGGSSYNEQFF.

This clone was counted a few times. The CDR3 here is CASKRDTYNEQFF. The CDR3 coding sequence is TGTGCCAGCAAGCGGGACACCTACAATGAGCAGTTCTTC. This rearrangement joins TRBV6-5 to TRBJ2-1; D possibly corresponds to TRBD2 (7 bases). Trimming pared 7 bases from V and 2 bases from J, leaving 9 bases between. The CDR3 is 13 amino acids. Germline V gene sequence: CDR1 MNHEY, CDR2 SVGAGI.

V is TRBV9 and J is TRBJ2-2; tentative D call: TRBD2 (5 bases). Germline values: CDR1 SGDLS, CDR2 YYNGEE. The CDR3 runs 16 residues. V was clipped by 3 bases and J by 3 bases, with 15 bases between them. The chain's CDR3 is CASSEPPGFHTGELFF. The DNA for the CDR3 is TGTGCCAGCAGCGAGCCCCCGGGGTTCCACACCGGGGAGCTGTTTTTT.

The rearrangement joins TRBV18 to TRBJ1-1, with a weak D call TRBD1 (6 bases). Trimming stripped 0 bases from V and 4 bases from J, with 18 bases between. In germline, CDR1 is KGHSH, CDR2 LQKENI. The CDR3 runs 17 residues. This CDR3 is CASSPPGLAGGVTEAFF. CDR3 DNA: TGTGCCAGCTCACCACCGGGCCTAGCGGGGGGCGTCACTGAAGCTTTCTTT. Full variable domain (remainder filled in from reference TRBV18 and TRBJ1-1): NAGVMQNPRHLVRRRGQEARLRCSPMKGHSHVYWYRQLPEEGLKFMVYLQKENIIDESGMPKERFSAEFPKEGPSILRIQQVVRGDSAAYFCASSPPGLAGGVTEAFFGQGTRLTVV.